This TCR beta chain was recovered during a study of blood T cells in healthy people across ages. The study's findings and limits: Roughly linearly, TCR beta diversity per million T cells fell as age increased.

The V gene's germline CDR1 is SGHRS and CDR2 YFSETQ. The CDR3 has 13 residues. The ends were cut back, 4 bases at V and 1 base at J, with 9 bases in the middle. This clonotype was detected ten times or more. Its target is unknown. Combining a sample-barcoded 5' primer with a J-beta primer mix, a second PCR ran for roughly 6 to 11 cycles. The template-switch adaptor, which had 12 random nucleotides, put a tag on each cDNA molecule. Each CDR3 protein gets one entry after TCRdb re-called the 5' RACE reads with MiXCR. The data hold around 1,800,000 distinct CDR3 sequences, with roughly two fifths observed a single time. Drawing of peripheral blood yielded 7.5 to 10 milliliters from each donor.

Sequenced sample: blood. This chain links TRBV5-1 with TRBJ2-7; no firm D call. This TCR was sampled from a human donor in good health. In nucleotides, the CDR3 is TGCGCCAGCAGCCAACAAGGATCCTACGAGCAGTACTTC. Translating it yields CASSQQGSYEQYF.